Below are 11 T cell receptor beta chains sequenced from a single sample in a study of vaccination and CD4 T cells after COVID-19. The Oncomine TCR Beta short-read assay sequenced DNA from cultured CD4+ T cells. Genomic DNA was extracted from cultured CD4+ T cells. In TCRdb, the PCR reads were re-called with MiXCR into one record per CDR3 protein. The repertoire has roughly 9,400 distinct CDR3 sequences, around 37% of them found once; the top ten carry 25% to 35%. Their antigen targets remain unknown. Treatment denoted: roughly ten-day PBMC culture with coronavirus spike peptide pools or control peptides (ViraFEST assay). The unexposed donor's CD4+ T cells were collected before the COVID-19 pandemic (2011-2018). The specimen sequenced was CD4+ T cells from blood, cultured in vitro. Receptor source: a human donor in good health.

This rearrangement joins TRBV7-6 to TRBJ2-7, with TRBD1 identical over 10 bases. V lost 5 bases, J lost 6 bases, and 22 bases stayed unmatched. CDR1 and CDR2 (germline): SGHVS, FNYEAQ. This CDR3 contains 19 residues. CDR3 region: CASSTVRTTGGVSPAEQYF. CDR3 bases: TGTGCCAGCAGCACAGTCCGGACGACAGGGGGCGTCTCCCCCGCCGAGCAGTACTTC.

The genes are TRBV5-8 and TRBJ2-5; D may be TRBD1 (5 bases). The CDR3 is 15 amino acids. V dropped 4 bases and J dropped 0 bases, with 13 bases sitting between them. The germline gives CDR1 SGHTS, CDR2 YDEGEE. CDR3 sequence reads: CASSPYRLHQETQYF. The DNA for the CDR3 is TGTGCCAGCAGCCCTTACAGGCTACACCAAGAGACCCAGTACTTC.

This clonotype rates as medium-sized. This rearrangement joins TRBV20-1 to TRBJ1-2; 11 bases are shared with TRBD1. In germline, CDR1 is DFQATT, CDR2 SNEGSKA (reference sequence). CDR3 length equals 16 residues. Trimming cost V 4 bases and J 0 bases; bases outside gene matches: 7. This chain's CDR3 is CSATRRDRGSNYGYTF. DNA of the CDR3: TGCAGTGCTACCCGGCGGGACAGGGGGTCTAACTATGGCTACACCTTC.

V and J are TRBV14 and TRBJ1-5; D remains unclear. Germline V gene sequence: CDR1 SGHDN, CDR2 FVKESK. V lost 4 bases, J lost 2 bases, and 9 bases lay in between. The CDR3 runs 14 residues. The CDR3 loop reads CASSPGRGNQPQHF. The CDR3 DNA reads as TGTGCCAGCAGCCCCGGACGGGGCAATCAGCCCCAGCATTTT.

The chain joins TRBV29-1 to TRBJ1-2, with D possibly matching TRBD1 (5 bases). Trimming shortened V by 6 bases and J by 12 bases, and 14 bases separated the two germline ends. Germline V CDR1 and CDR2: SQVTM, ANQGSEA. The CDR3 runs 10 residues. The CDR3 region is CSVHGTADTF. In DNA form, the CDR3 reads TGCAGCGTGCACGGGACGGCAGACACCTTC.

J is TRBJ2-1 and V is TRBV12-3 or TRBV12-4; D remains unclear. The CDR3 has 16 amino acids. Trimming left V 0 bases short and J 0 bases short, with 9 bases between. The CDR3 is CASSLAISSSYNEQFF. CDR3 sequence (DNA): TGTGCCAGCAGTTTAGCGATCAGTAGCTCCTACAATGAGCAGTTCTTC.

V usage is TRBV6-1 and J usage is TRBJ2-6; TRBD2 matches 7 bases. Trimming cost V 5 bases and J 1 base; bases outside gene matches: 5. CDR3 size: 16 residues. Germline V gene data show CDR1 as MNHNS and CDR2 as SASEGT. The CDR3 nucleotides are TGTGCCAGCAGTCATGGGGGGGGTTCTGGGGCCAACGTCCTGACTTTC. Translated, it gives CASSHGGGSGANVLTF.

CDR3: CSVEVGLGAFF. In DNA, the CDR3 is TGCAGCGTTGAAGTCGGACTGGGAGCTTTCTTT. The chain couples TRBV29-1 to TRBJ1-1; D unclear. The CDR3 contains 11 residues. Trimming cost V 1 base and J 10 bases, with 10 bases left between them. Germline V lookup: CDR1 SQVTM, CDR2 ANQGSEA. Supplemented by reference TRBV29-1 and TRBJ1-1, the full variable domain reads SAVISQKPSRDICQRGTSLTIQCQVDSQVTMMFWYRQQPGQSLTLIATANQGSEATYESGFVIDKFPISRPNLTFSTLTVSNMSPEDSSIYLCSVEVGLGAFFGQGTRLTVV.

The chain uses TRBV10-3 and TRBJ2-7, with TRBD1 identical over 8 bases. Germline V CDR1 and CDR2: ENHRY, SYGVKD. With 4 bases clipped from V and 6 bases from J, the junction kept 8 bases outside the gene matches. The CDR3 length is 14 residues. The CDR3 region is CAISGAGQGSEQYF. For the CDR3, the DNA is TGTGCCATCAGTGGTGCAGGACAGGGATCCGAGCAGTACTTC.

The rearrangement links TRBV6-4 to TRBJ1-2; D unclear. The V end lost 0 bases, the J end lost 2 bases, and 10 bases lay between the germline ends. The V gene's germline CDR1 is MRHNA and CDR2 SNTAGT. The length of the CDR3 is 15 residues. The CDR3 DNA sequence: TGTGCCAGCAGTGACTCGAGTCGAGGAAACTATGGCTACACCTTC. This codes for CASSDSSRGNYGYTF.

This clonotype occurred a few times. The CDR3 nucleotides read TGCAGTGTCAGCACCCCTTTAGATGAGCAGTTCTTC. Its translation is CSVSTPLDEQFF. The genes are TRBV20-1 and TRBJ2-1; D not resolved. The CDR3 covers 12 residues. The V end lost 7 bases, the J end lost 8 bases, and 15 bases lay between the germline ends. Germline CDR1 reads DFQATT; CDR2 reads SNEGSKA (reference sequence).